This T cell receptor beta chain was profiled in a study of response to subunit inactivated influenza vaccine. The table lists this clonotype with many counts. TCRdb re-derived calls from the RT-PCR reads in MiXCR, one entry per CDR3 protein. The table includes hundreds of thousands of distinct CDR3 sequences, about 11% detected once. Trimming took off 1 base at V and 3 bases at J, with 6 bases between the two ends. The CDR3 is 13 amino acids. These data are also associated with another study on T cells expressing NK-cell markers. This second report adds: The cDNA for TCR beta came from 5'RACE template switching with UMIs. It was from sorted CD3+CD56+NKG2C+, CD3+CD56+NKG2C- and CD3+CD56-NKG2C+ T cells that TCR beta repertoires came. The dominant NKG2C+ clonotypes represented about 1.0-7.5% of CD8+ T cells in 6 or 7 donors. The study did not resolve the HCMV specificity of expanded NKG2C+ T cell clones.

The sequence was obtained from a man aged 50 to 59 who received an inactivated influenza vaccine. V usage is TRBV12-3 or TRBV12-4 and J usage is TRBJ2-5, with D perhaps TRBD2 (5 bases). The input for sequencing was PBMCs from blood, taken on the day of vaccination. CDR3 DNA: TGTGCCAGCAGTTTAGGAGGGAAAGAGACCCAGTACTTC. Protein: CASSLGGKETQYF.